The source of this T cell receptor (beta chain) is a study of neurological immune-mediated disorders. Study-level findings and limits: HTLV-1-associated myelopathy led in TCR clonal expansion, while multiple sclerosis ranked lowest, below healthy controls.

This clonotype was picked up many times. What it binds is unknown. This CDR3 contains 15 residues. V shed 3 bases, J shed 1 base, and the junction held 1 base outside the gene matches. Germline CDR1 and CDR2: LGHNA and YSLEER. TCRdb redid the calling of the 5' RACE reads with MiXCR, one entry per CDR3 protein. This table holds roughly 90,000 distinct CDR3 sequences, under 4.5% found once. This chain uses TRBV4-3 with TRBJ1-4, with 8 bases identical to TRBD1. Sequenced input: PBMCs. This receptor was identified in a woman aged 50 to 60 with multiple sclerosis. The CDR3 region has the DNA TGCGCCAGCAGCCACGACAGGGGAACTAATGAAAAACTGTTTTTT. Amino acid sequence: CASSHDRGTNEKLFF.